This TCR beta chain was captured in a study of control samples from healthy donors and cancer patients. A single count supports this clone. TCRdb keeps only in-frame clones here, not all; method: immunoSEQ multiplex PCR. The repertoire consists of under 200,000 clones, with just under 95% occurring once and the leading ten covering approximately 4%. The CDR3 has 14 amino acids. Losses at the gene ends were 0 bases for V and 4 bases for J; bases not matched to a gene: 2. Per germline, CDR1 SGDLS and CDR2 YYNGEE. The chain employs TRBV9 and TRBJ1-1; 8 positions match TRBD1. Material for sequencing was blood. The source of this sequence is a woman aged 60-75 years in good health. The CDR3 reads CASSVGTGFTEAFF. In DNA form, the CDR3 reads TGTGCCAGCAGCGTAGGGACAGGGTTCACTGAAGCTTTCTTT.